A single T cell receptor (beta chain) is shown here with its context. This table comes from immunoSEQ multiplex PCR, and its TCRdb copy is limited to in-frame clones, with some not included. The table has roughly 62,000 clones, around 87% seen once; the top ten hold more than 6.5%. The data derive from a study of blood T cell repertoires in COVID-19. Study background: There were acute and convalescent COVID-19 samples, and they came from the United States, Italy and Spain. In each case, the material was cDNA or gDNA derived from T cells, B-cell-depleted T cells, or PBMCs.

This CDR3 spans 14 amino acids. V was clipped by 0 bases and J by 9 bases, with 10 bases between them. Germline V gene data show CDR1 as SGDLS and CDR2 as YYNGEE. Sequencing was carried out using peripheral blood. The V gene is TRBV9, the J gene TRBJ1-6; possible D gene TRBD1, 5 bases. The TCR originated in a human donor with active COVID-19. The donor label of this sample is uncertain. CDR3: CASSVADSRSPLHF. Written as DNA, the CDR3 is TGTGCCAGCAGCGTAGCCGACAGTCGTTCACCCCTCCACTTT.